This T cell receptor beta chain was recorded in a study of blood T cell repertoires in COVID-19. Across the whole study: There were acute and convalescent COVID-19 samples, and they came from the United States, Italy and Spain. The cDNA or gDNA used as material had been derived from T cells, B-cell-depleted T cells, or PBMCs.

How the authors handled the data: Quantification of nucleated cells was approximated via reference gene primer amplification. Some clones are missing from TCRdb's copy, which holds only in-frame ones; the method was immunoSEQ multiplex PCR. V, J and clone size were drawn from that table, and D and trimming were deduced from the DNA. The sample carries some 320,000 clones, approximately 85% recorded once. V shed 4 bases, J shed 0 bases, and the junction held 11 bases outside the gene matches. CDR1 is LNHDA, CDR2 SQIVND, per germline (reference sequence). The CDR3 length is 17 residues. The sequence was obtained from a human donor in a cohort sampled during active COVID-19. The chain links TRBV19 to TRBJ1-1; 7 nucleotides line up with TRBD1. The sequencing sample was made of peripheral blood. DNA of the CDR3: TGTGCCAGTAGTACGCATACAGACAGGGCATTGAACACTGAAGCTTTCTTT. Its protein product is CASSTHTDRALNTEAFF. Variable domain in full (rest from reference TRBV19 and TRBJ1-1): DGGITQSPKYLFRKEGQNVTLSCEQNLNHDAMYWYRQDPGQGLRLIYYSQIVNDFQKGDIAEGYSVSREKKESFPLTVTSAQKNPTAFYLCASSTHTDRALNTEAFFGQGTRLTVV.